This section outlines one TCR beta chain sequence together with its context. Sequencing was performed with immunoSEQ multiplex PCR; in TCRdb, only in-frame clones are kept and a portion is missing. Counted here are roughly 160,000 clones, about 80% occurring once; the ten biggest clones make up 15% to 20%. Individuals aged roughly 18 to 95 years were recruited from roughly 23 US areas. Clinical histories supplied by participants themselves formed the basis of cohort assignment. The source of the sample is a study of blood T cell repertoires in COVID-19. Whole-study context: The study counted Cohort 3 donors as recovered given two negative PCRs, clearance, or symptom resolution. The cDNA or gDNA used as material had been derived from T cells, B-cell-depleted T cells, or PBMCs.

The receptor's source is a woman between 70 and 85 years old in a cohort exposed to, infected with or recovered from COVID-19 (not recorded which). The sample comprised PBMCs or T cells enriched from blood (not recorded which).

The DNA for the CDR3 is TGTGCCAGCACCGTAGCGGGAGGGCGGTCCTACGAGCAGTACTTC. It translates to CASTVAGGRSYEQYF. V is TRBV5-5 and J is TRBJ2-7, with 11 bases fitting TRBD2. V shed 6 bases and J 1 base; nucleotides not matched to a gene: 6. Germline V gene data show CDR1 as SGHKS and CDR2 as YYEKEE (reference sequence). The CDR3 totals 15 residues.